This T cell receptor beta chain was recovered during a study of T cells in Graves' hyperthyroidism and ophthalmopathy. The wider study: Specimen type is peripheral blood, collected at initial diagnosis prior to any treatment.

Each 10 ml fresh peripheral blood draw supplied the PBMCs. The investigators amplified TCR beta CDR3 regions from RNA transcripts. A set of HTBI primers served as the primers for a first-round RT-PCR of the TCR CDR3. From the multiplex PCR reads, TCRdb called clonotypes with MiXCR, one entry per CDR3 protein. The sample has roughly 280,000 distinct CDR3 sequences; more than 15% are singletons. The CDR3 has 14 amino acids. V lost 3 bases and J lost 2, with 14 bases in between. CDR1 is DFQATT and CDR2 is SNEGSKA in the germline V gene (reference sequence). Points from the study as a whole: Blood held most thyroid clonotypes expanded above 0.001 frequency.

This clonotype was seen a handful of times. Its antigen remains unknown. Sequenced sample: blood. This TCR came from a woman aged 60-75 years with Graves' ophthalmopathy. This sequence joins TRBV20-1 and TRBJ2-7; no definite D call. The CDR3 DNA reads as TGCAGTGCTAGTAGGTCCGCCTCGACCTACGAGCAGTACTTC. This encodes CSASRSASTYEQYF.